This T cell receptor beta chain was profiled in a study of cytomegalovirus exposure and HLA in healthy donors. The sample holds a few counts of this clone. The antigen is not known. Study outcomes and limitations: HLA alleles were associated with around 17,000 TCR beta sequences in a later analysis at 0.05 false discovery rate. TCR beta sequences reportedly predicted the HLA-A and HLA-B alleles of most subjects accurately. Accounts indicate the classifier identified cytomegalovirus status with strong specificity and sensitivity. Cytomegalovirus association was assigned to about 150 TCR beta chains.

Between the trimmed V and J ends, which lost 0 bases and 0 bases, there was a span of 12 bases. CDR3 length: 16 residues. Germline CDR1 is GTSNPN and CDR2 is SVGIG (reference sequence). Both 60 Vbeta primers and 13 Jbeta primers went into the PCR. This table comes from immunoSEQ multiplex PCR, and its TCRdb copy is limited to in-frame clones, with some not included. The table records about 130,000 clones, approximately 80% of them present only once. Sequenced sample: PBMCs. The receptor comes from a male donor in good health and CMV-seronegative. The V gene is TRBV30, the J gene TRBJ2-1; the D is unclear. CDR3 coding DNA: TGTGCCTGGAGTGTACCCCAGGCAAGCTCCTACAATGAGCAGTTCTTC. Translation gives CAWSVPQASSYNEQFF. Using reference TRBV30 and TRBJ2-1 for the parts outside the CDR3, the full variable domain is SQTIHQWPATLVQPVGSPLSLECTVEGTSNPNLYWYRQAAGRGLQLLFYSVGIGQISSEVPQNLSASRPQDRQFILSSKKLLLSDSGFYLCAWSVPQASSYNEQFFGPGTRLTVL.